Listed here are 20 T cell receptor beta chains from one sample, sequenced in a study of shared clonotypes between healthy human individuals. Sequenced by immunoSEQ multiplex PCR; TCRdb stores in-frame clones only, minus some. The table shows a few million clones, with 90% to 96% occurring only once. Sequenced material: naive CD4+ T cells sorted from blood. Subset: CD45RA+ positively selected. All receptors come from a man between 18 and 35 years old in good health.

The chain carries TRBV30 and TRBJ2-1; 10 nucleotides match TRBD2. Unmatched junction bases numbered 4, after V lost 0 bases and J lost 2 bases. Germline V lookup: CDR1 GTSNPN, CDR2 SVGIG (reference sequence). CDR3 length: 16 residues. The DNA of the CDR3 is TGTGCCTGGAGTGTACACACTAGCGGGGCCTACAATGAGCAGTTCTTC. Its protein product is CAWSVHTSGAYNEQFF.

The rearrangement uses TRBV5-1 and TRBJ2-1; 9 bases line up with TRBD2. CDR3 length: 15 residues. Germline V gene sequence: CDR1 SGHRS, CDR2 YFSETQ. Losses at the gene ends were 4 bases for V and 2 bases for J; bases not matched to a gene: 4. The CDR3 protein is CASSRSGGTYNEQFF. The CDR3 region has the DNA TGCGCCAGCAGCAGAAGCGGGGGGACCTACAATGAGCAGTTCTTC. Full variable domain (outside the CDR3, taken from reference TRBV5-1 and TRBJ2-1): KAGVTQTPRYLIKTRGQQVTLSCSPISGHRSVSWYQQTPGQGLQFLFEYFSETQRNKGNFPGRFSGRQFSNSRSEMNVSTLELGDSALYLCASSRSGGTYNEQFFGPGTRLTVL.

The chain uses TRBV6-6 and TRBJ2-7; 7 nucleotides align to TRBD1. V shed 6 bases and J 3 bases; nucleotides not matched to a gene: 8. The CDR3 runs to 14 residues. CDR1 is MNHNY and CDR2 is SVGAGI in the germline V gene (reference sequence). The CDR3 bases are TGTGCCAGCAGATCCCGCCGGGACAGCTACGAGCAGTACTTC. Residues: CASRSRRDSYEQYF.

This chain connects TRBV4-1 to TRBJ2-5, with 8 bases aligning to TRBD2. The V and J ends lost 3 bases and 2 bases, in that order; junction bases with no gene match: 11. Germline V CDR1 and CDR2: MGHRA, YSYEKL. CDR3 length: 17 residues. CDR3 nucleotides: TGCGCCAGCAGCCACCCCAAAACCCCGGGAGGGCAAGAGACCCAGTACTTC. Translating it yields CASSHPKTPGGQETQYF.

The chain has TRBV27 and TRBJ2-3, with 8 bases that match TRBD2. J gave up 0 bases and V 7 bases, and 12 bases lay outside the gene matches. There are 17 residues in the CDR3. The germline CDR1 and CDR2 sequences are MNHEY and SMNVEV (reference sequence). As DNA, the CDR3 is TGTGCCAGCACTCGTACCTCCACTAGCGGAAGCACAGATACGCAGTATTTT. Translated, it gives CASTRTSTSGSTDTQYF.

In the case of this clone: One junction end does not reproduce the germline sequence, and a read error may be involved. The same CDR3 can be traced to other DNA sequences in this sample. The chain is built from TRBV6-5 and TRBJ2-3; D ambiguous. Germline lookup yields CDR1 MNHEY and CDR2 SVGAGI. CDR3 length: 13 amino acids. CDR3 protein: CASSYPGTDTQYF. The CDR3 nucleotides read TGTGCCAGCAGTTATCCCGGCACGGATACGCAGTATTTT.

The DNA for the CDR3 is TGCGCCAGCAGCTTGGCCTCGGGAAGAACTGGAAACACCATATATTTT. Translation: CASSLASGRTGNTIYF. The rearrangement uses TRBV5-1 and TRBJ1-3; D remains unclear. The V and J ends lost 0 bases and 2 bases respectively, with 12 bases between them. CDR3 size: 16 residues. Germline CDR1 SGHRS, CDR2 YFSETQ.

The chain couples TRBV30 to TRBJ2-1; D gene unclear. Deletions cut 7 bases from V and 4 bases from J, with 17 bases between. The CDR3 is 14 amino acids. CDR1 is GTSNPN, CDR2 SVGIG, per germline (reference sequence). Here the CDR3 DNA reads TGTGCCTTACACCCGTCTGGCATTTACAATGAGCAGTTCTTC. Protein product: CALHPSGIYNEQFF.

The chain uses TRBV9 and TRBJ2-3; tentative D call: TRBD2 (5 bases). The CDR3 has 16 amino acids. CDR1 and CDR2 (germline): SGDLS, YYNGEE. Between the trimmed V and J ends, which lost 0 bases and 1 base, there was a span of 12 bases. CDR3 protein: CASSVDLGERTDTQYF. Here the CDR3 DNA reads TGTGCCAGCAGCGTAGACCTCGGGGAACGCACAGATACGCAGTATTTT. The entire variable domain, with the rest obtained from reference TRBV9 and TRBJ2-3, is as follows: DSGVTQTPKHLITATGQRVTLRCSPRSGDLSVYWYQQSLDQGLQFLIQYYNGEERAKGNILERFSAQQFPDLHSELNLSSLELGDSALYFCASSVDLGERTDTQYFGPGTRLTVL.

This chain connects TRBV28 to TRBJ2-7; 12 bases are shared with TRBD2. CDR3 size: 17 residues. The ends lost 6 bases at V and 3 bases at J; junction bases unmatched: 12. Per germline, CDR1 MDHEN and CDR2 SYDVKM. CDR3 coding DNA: TGTGCCAGCAGCCCACTAGCGGGAGGCCATCCATACTACGAGCAGTACTTC. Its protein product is CASSPLAGGHPYYEQYF.

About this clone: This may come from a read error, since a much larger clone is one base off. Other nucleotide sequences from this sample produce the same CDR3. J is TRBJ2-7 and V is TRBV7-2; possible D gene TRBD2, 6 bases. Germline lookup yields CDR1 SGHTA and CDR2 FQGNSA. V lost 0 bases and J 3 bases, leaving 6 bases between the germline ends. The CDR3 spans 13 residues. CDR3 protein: CASSLAGGYEQYF. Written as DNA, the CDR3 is TGTGCCAGCAGCTTAGCGGGGGGCTACGAGCAGTACTTC.

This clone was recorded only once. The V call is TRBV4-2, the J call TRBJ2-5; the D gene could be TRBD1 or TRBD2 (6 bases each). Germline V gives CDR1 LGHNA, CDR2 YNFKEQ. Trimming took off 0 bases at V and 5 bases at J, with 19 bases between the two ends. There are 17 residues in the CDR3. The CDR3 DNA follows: TGTGCCAGCAGCCAAGAAAGGATGGGGGGCGCGGGTGAGACCCAGTACTTC. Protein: CASSQERMGGAGETQYF.

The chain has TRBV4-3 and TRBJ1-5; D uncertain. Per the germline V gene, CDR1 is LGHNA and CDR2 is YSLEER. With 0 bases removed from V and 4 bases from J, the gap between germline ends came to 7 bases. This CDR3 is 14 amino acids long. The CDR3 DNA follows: TGCGCCAGCAGCCAAGAACTGGGGAATCAGCCCCAGCATTTT. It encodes CASSQELGNQPQHF.

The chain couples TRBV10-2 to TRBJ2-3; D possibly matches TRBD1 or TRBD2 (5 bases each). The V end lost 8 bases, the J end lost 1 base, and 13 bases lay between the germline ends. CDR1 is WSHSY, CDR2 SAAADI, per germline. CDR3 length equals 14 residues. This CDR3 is CASARDGGTDTQYF. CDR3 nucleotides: TGCGCCAGCGCCAGGGACGGGGGCACAGATACGCAGTATTTT.

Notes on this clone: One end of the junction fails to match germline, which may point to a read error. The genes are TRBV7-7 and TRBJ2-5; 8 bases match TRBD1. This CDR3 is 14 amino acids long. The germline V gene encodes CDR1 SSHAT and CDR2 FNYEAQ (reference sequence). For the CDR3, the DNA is TGTGCTAGCAGCTCCCGACAGGGGTTAGAGACCCAGTACTTC. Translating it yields CASSSRQGLETQYF.

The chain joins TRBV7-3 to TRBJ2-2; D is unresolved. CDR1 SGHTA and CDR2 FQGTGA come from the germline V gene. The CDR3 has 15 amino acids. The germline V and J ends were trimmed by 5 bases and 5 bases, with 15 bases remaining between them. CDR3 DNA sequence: TGTGCCAGCAGCCCACAATCAAGGGAAACCGGGGAGCTGTTTTTT. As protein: CASSPQSRETGELFF.

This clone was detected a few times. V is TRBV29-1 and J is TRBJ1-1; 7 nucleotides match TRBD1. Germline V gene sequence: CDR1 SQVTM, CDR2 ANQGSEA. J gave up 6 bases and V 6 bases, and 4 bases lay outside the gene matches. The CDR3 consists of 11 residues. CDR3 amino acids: CSVLQGAEAFF. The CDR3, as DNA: TGCAGCGTCCTCCAGGGGGCTGAAGCTTTCTTT.

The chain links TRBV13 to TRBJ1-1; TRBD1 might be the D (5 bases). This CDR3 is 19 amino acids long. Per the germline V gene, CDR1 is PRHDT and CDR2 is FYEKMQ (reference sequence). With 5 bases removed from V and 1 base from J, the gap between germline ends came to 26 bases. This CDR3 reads CASSTPREGLLVTNTEAFF. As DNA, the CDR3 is TGTGCCAGCAGCACCCCCAGGGAGGGTCTTTTGGTAACGAACACTGAAGCTTTCTTT.

In DNA, the CDR3 is TGTGCCAGCAGCGTTGGGACAGGGTTGTACCAAGAGACCCAGTACTTC. Protein product: CASSVGTGLYQETQYF. The V call is TRBV9, the J call TRBJ2-5; 9 bases map to TRBD1. CDR1 and CDR2 from the germline V gene are SGDLS and YYNGEE. J was trimmed by 0 bases and V by 2 bases; bases with no gene match: 5. CDR3 size: 16 residues.

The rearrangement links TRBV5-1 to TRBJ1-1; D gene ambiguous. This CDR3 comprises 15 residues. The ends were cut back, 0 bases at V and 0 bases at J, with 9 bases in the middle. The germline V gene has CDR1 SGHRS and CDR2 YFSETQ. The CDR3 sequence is CASSLGMHMNTEAFF. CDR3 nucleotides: TGCGCCAGCAGCTTGGGAATGCACATGAACACTGAAGCTTTCTTT.